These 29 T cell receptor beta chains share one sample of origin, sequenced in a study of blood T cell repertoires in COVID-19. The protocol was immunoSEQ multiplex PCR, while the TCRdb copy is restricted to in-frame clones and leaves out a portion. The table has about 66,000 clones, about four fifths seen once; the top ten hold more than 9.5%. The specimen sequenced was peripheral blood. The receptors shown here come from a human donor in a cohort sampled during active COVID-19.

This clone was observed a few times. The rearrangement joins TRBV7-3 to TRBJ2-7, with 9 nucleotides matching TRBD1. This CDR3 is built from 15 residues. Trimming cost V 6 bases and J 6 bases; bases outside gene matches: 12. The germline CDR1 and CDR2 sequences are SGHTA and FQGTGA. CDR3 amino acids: CASRAGTGHPSEQYF. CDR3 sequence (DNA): TGTGCCAGCAGGGCCGGGACAGGGCATCCGTCCGAGCAGTACTTC.

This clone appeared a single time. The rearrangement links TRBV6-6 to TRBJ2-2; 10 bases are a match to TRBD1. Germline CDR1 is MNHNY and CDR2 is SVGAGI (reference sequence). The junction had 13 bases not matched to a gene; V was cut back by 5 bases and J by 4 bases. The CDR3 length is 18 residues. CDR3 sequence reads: CASSHDLRTGGRTGELFF. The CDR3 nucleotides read TGTGCCAGCAGTCATGACCTTCGGACAGGGGGACGCACCGGGGAGCTGTTTTTT.

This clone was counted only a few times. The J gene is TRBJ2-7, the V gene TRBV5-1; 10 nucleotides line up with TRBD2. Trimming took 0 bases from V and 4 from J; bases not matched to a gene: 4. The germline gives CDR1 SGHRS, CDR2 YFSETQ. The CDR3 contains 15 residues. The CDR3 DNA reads TGCGCCAGCAGCTTGGCCGGGACTAGCGTTTACGAGCAGTACTTC. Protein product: CASSLAGTSVYEQYF.

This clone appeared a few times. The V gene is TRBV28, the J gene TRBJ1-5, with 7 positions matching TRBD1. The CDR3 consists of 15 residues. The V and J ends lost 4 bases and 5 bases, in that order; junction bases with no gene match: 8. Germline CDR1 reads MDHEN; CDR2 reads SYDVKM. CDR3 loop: CASSSTLQGHQPQHF. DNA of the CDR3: TGTGCCAGCAGTTCGACCCTACAGGGGCATCAGCCCCAGCATTTT.

The CDR3, as DNA: TGTGCCAGCAGTTTCAACCGGGACAACTACGAGCAGTACTTC. It specifies CASSFNRDNYEQYF. The rearrangement uses TRBV7-8 and TRBJ2-7; D possibly corresponds to TRBD1 (6 bases). This CDR3 spans 14 amino acids. Per germline, CDR1 SGHVS and CDR2 FQNEAQ. The V gene lost 6 bases and the J gene lost 3 bases, with 15 bases spanning the gap. Filled out from reference TRBV7-8 and TRBJ2-7, the complete variable domain reads GAGVSQSPRYKVAKRGQDVALRCDPISGHVSLFWYQQALGQGPEFLTYFQNEAQLDKSGLPSDRFFAERPEGSVSTLKIQRTQQEDSAVYLCASSFNRDNYEQYFGPGTRLTVT.

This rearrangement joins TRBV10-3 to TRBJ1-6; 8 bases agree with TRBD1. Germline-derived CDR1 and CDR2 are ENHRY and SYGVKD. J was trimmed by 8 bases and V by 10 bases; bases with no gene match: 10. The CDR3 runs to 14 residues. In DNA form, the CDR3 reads TGTGCCACCCAGGGGGCAGGGGATTATTCACCCCTCCACTTT. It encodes CATQGAGDYSPLHF.

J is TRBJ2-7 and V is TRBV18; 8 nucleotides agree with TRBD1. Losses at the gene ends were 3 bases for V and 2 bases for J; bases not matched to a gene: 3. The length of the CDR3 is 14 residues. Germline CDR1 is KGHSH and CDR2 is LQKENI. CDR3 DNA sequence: TGTGCCAGCTCACCTCGGACAGGGACCTACGAGCAGTACTTC. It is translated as CASSPRTGTYEQYF.

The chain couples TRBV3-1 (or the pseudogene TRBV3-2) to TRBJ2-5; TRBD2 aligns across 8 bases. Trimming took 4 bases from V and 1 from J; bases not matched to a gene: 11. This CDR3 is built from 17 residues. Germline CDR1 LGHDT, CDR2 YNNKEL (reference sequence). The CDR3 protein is CASSPRPGLDPQETQYF. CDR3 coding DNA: TGTGCCAGCAGCCCTCGACCGGGACTAGATCCCCAAGAGACCCAGTACTTC.

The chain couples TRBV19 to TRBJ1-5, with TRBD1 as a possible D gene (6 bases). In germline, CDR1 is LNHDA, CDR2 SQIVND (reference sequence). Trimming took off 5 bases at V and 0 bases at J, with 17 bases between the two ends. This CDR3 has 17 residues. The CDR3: CASSDRLGQLSNQPQHF. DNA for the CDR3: TGTGCCAGTAGTGATCGCCTCGGACAGCTTAGCAATCAGCCCCAGCATTTT.

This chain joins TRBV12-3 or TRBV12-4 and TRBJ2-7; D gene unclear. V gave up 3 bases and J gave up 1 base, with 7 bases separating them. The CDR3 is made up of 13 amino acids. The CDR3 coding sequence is TGTGCCAGCAGTTTCTCCCCGTCCTACGAGCAGTACTTC. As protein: CASSFSPSYEQYF.

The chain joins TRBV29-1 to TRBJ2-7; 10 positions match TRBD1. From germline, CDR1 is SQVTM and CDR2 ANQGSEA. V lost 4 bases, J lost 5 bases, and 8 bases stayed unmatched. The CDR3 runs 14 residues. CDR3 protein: CSVGRDRGLNEQYF. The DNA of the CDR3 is TGCAGCGTTGGTAGGGACAGGGGCTTGAACGAGCAGTACTTC.

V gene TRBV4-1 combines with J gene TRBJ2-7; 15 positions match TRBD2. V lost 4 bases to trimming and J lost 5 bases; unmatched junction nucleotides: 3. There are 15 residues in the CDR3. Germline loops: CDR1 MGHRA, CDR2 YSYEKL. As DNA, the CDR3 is TGCGCCAGCAGCCGGACTAGCGGGAGGGAAAACGAGCAGTACTTC. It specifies CASSRTSGRENEQYF.

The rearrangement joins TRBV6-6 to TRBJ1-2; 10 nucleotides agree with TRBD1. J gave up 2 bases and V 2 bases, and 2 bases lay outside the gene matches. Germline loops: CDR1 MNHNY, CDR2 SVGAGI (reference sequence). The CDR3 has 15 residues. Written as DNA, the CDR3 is TGTGCCAGCAGTTACGGGACAGGGGAAAACTATGGCTACACCTTC. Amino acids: CASSYGTGENYGYTF.

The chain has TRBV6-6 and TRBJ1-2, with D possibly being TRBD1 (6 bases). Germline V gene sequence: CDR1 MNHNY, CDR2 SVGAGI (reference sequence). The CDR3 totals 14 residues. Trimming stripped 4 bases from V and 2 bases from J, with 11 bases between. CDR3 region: CASSWLTGNYGYTF. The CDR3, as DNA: TGTGCCAGCAGTTGGCTAACAGGGAACTATGGCTACACCTTC.

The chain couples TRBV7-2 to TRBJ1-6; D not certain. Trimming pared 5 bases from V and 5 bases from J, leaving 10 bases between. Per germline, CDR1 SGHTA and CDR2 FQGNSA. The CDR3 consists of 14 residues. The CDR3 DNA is TGTGCCAGCAGCCTTAGCTACCATAATTCACCCCTCCACTTT. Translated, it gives CASSLSYHNSPLHF.

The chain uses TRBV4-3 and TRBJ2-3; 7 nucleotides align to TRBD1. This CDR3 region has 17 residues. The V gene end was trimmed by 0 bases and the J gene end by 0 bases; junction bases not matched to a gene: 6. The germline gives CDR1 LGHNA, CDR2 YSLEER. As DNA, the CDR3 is TGCGCCAGCAGCCAAGACCGAGGGGGCGGTAGCACAGATACGCAGTATTTT. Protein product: CASSQDRGGGSTDTQYF.

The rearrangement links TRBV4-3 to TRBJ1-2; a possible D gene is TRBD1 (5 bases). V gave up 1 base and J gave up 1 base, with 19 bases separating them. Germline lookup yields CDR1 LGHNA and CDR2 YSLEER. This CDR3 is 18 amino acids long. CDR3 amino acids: CASSQGGRVHSGNYGYTF. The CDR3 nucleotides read TGCGCCAGCAGCCAAGGGGGGAGGGTCCATTCGGGTAACTATGGCTACACCTTC.

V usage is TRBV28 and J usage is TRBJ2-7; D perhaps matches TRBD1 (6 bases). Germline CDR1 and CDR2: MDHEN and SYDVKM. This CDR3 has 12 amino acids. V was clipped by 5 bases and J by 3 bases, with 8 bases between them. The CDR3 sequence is CASSPDSYEQYF. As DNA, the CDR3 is TGTGCCAGCAGTCCGGACAGCTACGAGCAGTACTTC.

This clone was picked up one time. The CDR3: CASSLGLTTNEKLFF. CDR3 coding DNA: TGTGCCAGCAGCTTGGGACTCACAACTAATGAAAAACTGTTTTTT. This chain joins TRBV7-2 and TRBJ1-4; TRBD1 is a possible D gene (5 bases). Between the trimmed V and J ends, which lost 3 bases and 0 bases, there was a span of 8 bases. CDR1 is SGHTA and CDR2 is FQGNSA in the germline V gene. The CDR3 contains 15 residues.

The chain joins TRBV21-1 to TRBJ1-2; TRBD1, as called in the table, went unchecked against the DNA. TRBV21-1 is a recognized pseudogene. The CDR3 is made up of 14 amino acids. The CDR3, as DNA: TGTGCCAGCAGCAAGATGGGGGCCCACTATGGCTACACCTTC. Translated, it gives CASSKMGAHYGYTF.

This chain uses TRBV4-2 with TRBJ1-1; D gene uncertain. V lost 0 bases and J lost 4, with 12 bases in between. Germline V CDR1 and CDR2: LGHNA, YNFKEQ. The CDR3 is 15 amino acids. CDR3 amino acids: CASSQDTTAGTEAFF. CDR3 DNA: TGTGCCAGCAGCCAAGATACGACCGCAGGCACTGAAGCTTTCTTT.

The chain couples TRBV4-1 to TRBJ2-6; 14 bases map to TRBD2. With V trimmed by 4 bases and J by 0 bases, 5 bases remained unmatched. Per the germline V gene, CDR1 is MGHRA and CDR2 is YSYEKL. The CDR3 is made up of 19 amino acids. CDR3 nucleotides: TGCGCCAGCAGCCGCACCGGGACTAGCGGGGGCTCTGGGGCCAACGTCCTGACTTTC. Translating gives CASSRTGTSGGSGANVLTF.

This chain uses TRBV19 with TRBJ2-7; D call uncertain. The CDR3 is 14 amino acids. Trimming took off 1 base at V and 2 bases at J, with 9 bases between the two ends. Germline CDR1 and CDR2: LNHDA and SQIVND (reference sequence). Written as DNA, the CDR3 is TGTGCCAGTAGTATAGGAGATTTGGCCTACGAGCAGTACTTC. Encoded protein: CASSIGDLAYEQYF.

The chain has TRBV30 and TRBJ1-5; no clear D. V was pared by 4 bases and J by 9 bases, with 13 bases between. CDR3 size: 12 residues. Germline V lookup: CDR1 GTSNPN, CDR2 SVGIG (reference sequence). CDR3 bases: TGTGCCTGGAATGGCAGAGGTGGGCCCCAGCATTTT. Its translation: CAWNGRGGPQHF. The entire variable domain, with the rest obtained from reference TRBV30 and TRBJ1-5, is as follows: SQTIHQWPATLVQPVGSPLSLECTVEGTSNPNLYWYRQAAGRGLQLLFYSVGIGQISSEVPQNLSASRPQDRQFILSSKKLLLSDSGFYLCAWNGRGGPQHFGDGTRLSIL.

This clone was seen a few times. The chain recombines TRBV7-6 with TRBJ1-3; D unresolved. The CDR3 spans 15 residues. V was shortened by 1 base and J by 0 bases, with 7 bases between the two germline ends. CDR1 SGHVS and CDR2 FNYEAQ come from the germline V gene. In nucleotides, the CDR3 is TGTGCCAGCAGCTTAGTGGGCAGCTCTGGAAACACCATATATTTT. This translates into CASSLVGSSGNTIYF.

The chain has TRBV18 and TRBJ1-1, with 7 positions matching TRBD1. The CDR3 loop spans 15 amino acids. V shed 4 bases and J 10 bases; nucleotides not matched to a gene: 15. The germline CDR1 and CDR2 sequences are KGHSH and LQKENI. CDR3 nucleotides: TGTGCCAGCTCACAGGGGGCTAGTATGCGCCAGGGAGCTTTCTTT. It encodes CASSQGASMRQGAFF.

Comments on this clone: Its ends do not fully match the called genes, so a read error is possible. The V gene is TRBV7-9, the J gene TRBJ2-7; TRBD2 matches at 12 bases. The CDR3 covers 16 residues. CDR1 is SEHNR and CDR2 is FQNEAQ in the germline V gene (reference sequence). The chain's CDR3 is CVSSPSPSGRANEQYF. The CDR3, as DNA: TGTGTCAGCAGCCCCTCCCCTAGCGGGAGGGCGAACGAGCAGTACTTC.

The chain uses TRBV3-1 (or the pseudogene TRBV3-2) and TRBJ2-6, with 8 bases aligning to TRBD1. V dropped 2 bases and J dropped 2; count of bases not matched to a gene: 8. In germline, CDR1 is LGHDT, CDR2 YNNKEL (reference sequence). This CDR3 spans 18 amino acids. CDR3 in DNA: TGTGCCAGCAGCCAACGTAGGCCAGGGGGCGCTGGGGCCAACGTCCTGACTTTC. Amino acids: CASSQRRPGGAGANVLTF.

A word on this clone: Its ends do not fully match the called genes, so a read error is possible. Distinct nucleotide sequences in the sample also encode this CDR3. CDR3 amino acids: CASSVLGGEVTEAFF. CDR3 DNA: TGTGCCAGCAGCGTCTTAGGGGGGGAAGTCACTGAGGCTTTCTTT. The V and J genes are TRBV9 and TRBJ1-1; D is possibly TRBD1 (6 bases). This CDR3 has 15 amino acids. The germline V gene has CDR1 SGDLS and CDR2 YYNGEE.